The 27 T cell receptor beta chains listed next were all sequenced from one sample in a study of blood T cell repertoires in COVID-19. Here immunoSEQ multiplex PCR was the method, and the copy in TCRdb shows in-frame clones only, minus some. The sample contains about 81,000 clones, about 86% of which appear only once. The sample was peripheral blood. These receptors all stem from a woman of 80 years or more with acute or convalescent COVID-19.

The chain recombines TRBV7-9 with TRBJ2-7, with 12 bases that match TRBD1. The V gene end was trimmed by 5 bases and the J gene end by 5 bases; junction bases not matched to a gene: 10. CDR3 size: 16 residues. Germline loops: CDR1 SEHNR, CDR2 FQNEAQ (reference sequence). DNA for the CDR3: TGTGCCAGCAGCCCCCGCTTGGGGACAGGGGGCAACGAGCAGTACTTC. This translates into CASSPRLGTGGNEQYF. The full variable domain, rest sourced from reference TRBV7-9 and TRBJ2-7, is DTGVSQNPRHKITKRGQNVTFRCDPISEHNRLYWYRQTLGQGPEFLTYFQNEAQLEKSRLLSDRFSAERPKGSFSTLEIQRTEQGDSAMYLCASSPRLGTGGNEQYFGPGTRLTVT.

The chain employs TRBV7-8 and TRBJ1-1, with unresolved D. The germline V and J ends were trimmed by 3 bases and 3 bases, with 17 bases remaining between them. The germline V gene encodes CDR1 SGHVS and CDR2 FQNEAQ. CDR3 length: 16 amino acids. This CDR3 is CASSLATLRAYTEAFF. CDR3 nucleotide sequence: TGTGCCAGCAGCTTGGCCACGCTTCGAGCGTACACTGAAGCTTTCTTT.

This clone was detected once. The chain employs TRBV25-1 and TRBJ1-6, with a weak D call TRBD1 (6 bases). From germline, CDR1 is MGHDK and CDR2 SYGVNS. The CDR3 is made up of 15 amino acids. Trimming took 3 bases from V and 7 from J, leaving 13 bases between them. The CDR3 protein is CASSESTGANSPLHF. As DNA, the CDR3 is TGTGCCAGCAGTGAGTCGACAGGAGCGAATTCACCCCTCCACTTT.

The chain is built from TRBV10-3 and TRBJ1-2, with D perhaps matching TRBD1 (6 bases). The germline gives CDR1 ENHRY, CDR2 SYGVKD. Trimming left V 0 bases short and J 3 bases short, with 11 bases between. The length of the CDR3 is 15 residues. The CDR3 DNA is TGTGCCATCAGTGAGTCAAGTAAGGGGGACTATGGCTACACCTTC. As protein: CAISESSKGDYGYTF.

The V gene is TRBV6-2 or TRBV6-3, the J gene TRBJ1-4; 10 bases are a match to TRBD1. CDR1 MNHEY and CDR2 SVGEGT come from the germline V gene. The junction had 18 bases not matched to a gene; V was cut back by 6 bases and J by 5 bases. The CDR3 runs to 19 residues. CDR3 protein: CASSRPGQGSTRVNEKLFF. The CDR3 DNA sequence: TGTGCCAGCAGCAGGCCGGGACAGGGGTCTACTCGTGTGAATGAAAAACTGTTTTTT.

This clone has more than one count but fewer than ten. J is TRBJ1-6 and V is TRBV5-1; 9 bases are shared with TRBD1. In germline, CDR1 is SGHRS, CDR2 YFSETQ. This CDR3 spans 16 amino acids. V was pared by 0 bases and J by 7 bases, with 5 bases of the junction left unmatched. CDR3 sequence (DNA): TGCGCCAGCAGCTTGGGAGGACAGGGGAAGAATTCACCCCTCCACTTT. Translation gives CASSLGGQGKNSPLHF. Together with reference TRBV5-1 and TRBJ1-6, the CDR3 gives the full variable domain: KAGVTQTPRYLIKTRGQQVTLSCSPISGHRSVSWYQQTPGQGLQFLFEYFSETQRNKGNFPGRFSGRQFSNSRSEMNVSTLELGDSALYLCASSLGGQGKNSPLHFGNGTRLTVT.

The chain uses TRBV27 and TRBJ2-1, with 10 bases lining up with TRBD1. There are 15 residues in the CDR3. V trimming: 5 bases; J trimming: 3 bases; junction bases outside the gene matches: 4. The germline gives CDR1 MNHEY, CDR2 SMNVEV (reference sequence). The CDR3 protein is CASSPTGGRYNEQFF. As DNA, the CDR3 is TGTGCCAGCAGTCCGACAGGGGGCCGCTACAATGAGCAGTTCTTC.

The table lists this clone with a few counts. The rearrangement links TRBV2 to TRBJ2-1, with D possibly being TRBD2 (6 bases). Germline V lookup: CDR1 SNHLY, CDR2 FYNNEI. Trimming removed 8 bases from V and 0 bases from J, with 17 bases in between. The CDR3 loop spans 16 amino acids. The CDR3 DNA sequence: TGTGCCAGCGACAAGGGGCTAGCGTTCTCCTACAATGAGCAGTTCTTC. Amino acid sequence: CASDKGLAFSYNEQFF. Together with reference TRBV2 and TRBJ2-1, the CDR3 gives the full variable domain: EPEVTQTPSHQVTQMGQEVILRCVPISNHLYFYWYRQILGQKVEFLVSFYNNEISEKSEIFDDQFSVERPDGSNFTLKIRSTKLEDSAMYFCASDKGLAFSYNEQFFGPGTRLTVL.

The V and J genes are TRBV15 and TRBJ1-1; D not certain. Trimming pared 8 bases from V and 4 bases from J, leaving 17 bases between. There are 14 residues in the CDR3. Germline CDR1 reads LNHNV; CDR2 reads YYDKDF (reference sequence). DNA for the CDR3: TGTGCCACCGGAATGGGCGCACGCCGCACTGAAGCTTTCTTT. This encodes CATGMGARRTEAFF.

The J gene is TRBJ1-2, the V gene TRBV6-5, with 7 positions matching TRBD1. The V and J ends lost 4 bases and 8 bases, in that order; junction bases with no gene match: 7. The CDR3 runs 13 residues. CDR1 MNHEY and CDR2 SVGAGI come from the germline V gene. The chain's CDR3 is CASSFDRVRGYTF. The CDR3 DNA reads as TGTGCCAGCAGTTTCGACAGGGTGCGAGGCTACACCTTC.

This clone has just one count. V gene TRBV30 combines with J gene TRBJ2-2, with 9 bases that match TRBD1. The CDR3 is 14 residues long. J was trimmed by 4 bases and V by 4 bases; bases with no gene match: 4. Germline lookup yields CDR1 GTSNPN and CDR2 SVGIG (reference sequence). The CDR3 spells CAWKGQGFTGELFF. In DNA, the CDR3 is TGTGCCTGGAAGGGACAGGGATTCACCGGGGAGCTGTTTTTT.

This clone was counted a few times. The chain employs TRBV27 and TRBJ1-5; D is possibly TRBD1 (6 bases). CDR1 and CDR2 (germline): MNHEY, SMNVEV (reference sequence). The V end lost 3 bases, the J end lost 6 bases, and 12 bases lay between the germline ends. The CDR3 contains 14 residues. The chain's CDR3 is CASSLGGPVQPQHF. In DNA, the CDR3 is TGTGCCAGCAGTTTGGGGGGGCCGGTTCAGCCCCAGCATTTT.

V gene TRBV5-5 combines with J gene TRBJ2-6, with D perhaps TRBD2 (5 bases). This CDR3 comprises 16 residues. Germline V gene data show CDR1 as SGHKS and CDR2 as YYEKEE (reference sequence). Trimming removed 1 base from V and 1 base from J, with 9 bases in between. CDR3: CASSLLEVSGANVLTF. CDR3 coding DNA: TGTGCCAGCAGCTTGTTGGAGGTATCTGGGGCCAACGTCCTGACTTTC.

The V and J genes are TRBV27 and TRBJ2-1, with 9 nucleotides matching TRBD2. Germline V gives CDR1 MNHEY, CDR2 SMNVEV (reference sequence). The CDR3 has 17 residues. V lost 3 bases to trimming and J lost 2 bases; unmatched junction nucleotides: 8. The CDR3, as DNA: TGTGCCAGCAGTTTTCGGACTAGCGCGGTTACCTACAATGAGCAGTTCTTC. This codes for CASSFRTSAVTYNEQFF.

J is TRBJ2-3 and V is TRBV7-3; 7 nucleotides match TRBD1. The CDR3 length is 13 residues. Germline V lookup: CDR1 SGHTA, CDR2 FQGTGA. V shed 5 bases and J 4 bases; nucleotides not matched to a gene: 3. CDR3 DNA sequence: TGTGCCAGCAGCAAAACAGGGGCAGATACGCAGTATTTT. It specifies CASSKTGADTQYF.

V usage is TRBV9 and J usage is TRBJ1-1, with D possibly TRBD1 on 6 matching bases. The V end lost 0 bases, the J end lost 4 bases, and 25 bases lay between the germline ends. The CDR3 runs 19 residues. Germline V gene sequence: CDR1 SGDLS, CDR2 YYNGEE. The CDR3 loop is CASSVATAVGGLGITEAFF. CDR3 nucleotides: TGTGCCAGCAGCGTAGCTACTGCGGTCGGGGGGCTCGGGATCACTGAAGCTTTCTTT.

V usage is TRBV11-2 and J usage is TRBJ1-1, with 9 positions matching TRBD1. The CDR3 runs to 13 residues. J gave up 5 bases and V 5 bases, and 3 bases lay outside the gene matches. Germline values: CDR1 SGHAT, CDR2 FQNNGV. CDR3 loop: CASSPDRGTEAFF. In nucleotides, the CDR3 is TGTGCCAGCAGCCCCGACAGGGGGACTGAAGCTTTCTTT.

This rearrangement joins TRBV9 to TRBJ2-5; a weak D match, TRBD1 (5 bases). This CDR3 has 15 residues. Trimming cost V 0 bases and J 5 bases, with 14 bases left between them. In germline, CDR1 is SGDLS, CDR2 YYNGEE. CDR3 nucleotide sequence: TGTGCCAGCAGCGTAGAGGGCAGGGTAGGGGAGACCCAGTACTTC. Protein: CASSVEGRVGETQYF.

The rearrangement joins TRBV9 to TRBJ2-1, with D possibly being TRBD1 (5 bases). The CDR3 has 14 amino acids. Trimming cost V 3 bases and J 2 bases, with 9 bases left between them. The germline V gene has CDR1 SGDLS and CDR2 YYNGEE. The CDR3 region is CASSETEAYNEQFF. Written as DNA, the CDR3 is TGTGCCAGCAGCGAGACAGAGGCCTACAATGAGCAGTTCTTC. Variable domain in full (rest from reference TRBV9 and TRBJ2-1): DSGVTQTPKHLITATGQRVTLRCSPRSGDLSVYWYQQSLDQGLQFLIQYYNGEERAKGNILERFSAQQFPDLHSELNLSSLELGDSALYFCASSETEAYNEQFFGPGTRLTVL.

The chain links TRBV5-6 to TRBJ2-2; a possible D gene is TRBD2 (5 bases). In germline, CDR1 is SGHDT, CDR2 YYEEEE. The V and J ends lost 5 bases and 1 base respectively, with 12 bases between them. CDR3 size: 15 residues. CDR3 sequence: CASRSSGGNTGELFF. In DNA form, the CDR3 reads TGTGCCAGCAGGTCCAGCGGAGGGAACACCGGGGAGCTGTTTTTT. Full variable domain (rest looked up from reference TRBV5-6 and TRBJ2-2): DAGVTQSPTHLIKTRGQQVTLRCSPKSGHDTVSWYQQALGQGPQFIFQYYEEEERQRGNFPDRFSGHQFPNYSSELNVNALLLGDSALYLCASRSSGGNTGELFFGEGSRLTVL.

The rearrangement uses TRBV20-1 and TRBJ2-7, with a weak D call TRBD1 (6 bases). Germline CDR1 DFQATT, CDR2 SNEGSKA (reference sequence). V lost 7 bases, J lost 5 bases, and 12 bases lay in between. The CDR3 has 11 residues. The CDR3 region has the DNA TGCAGTGTAAGGGGGTACAACGAGCAGTACTTC. Protein sequence: CSVRGYNEQYF.

In its sample, this clone was seen a few times. The chain uses TRBV6-6 and TRBJ2-5; D unclear. The CDR3 loop spans 13 amino acids. Germline V gene lookup returns CDR1 MNHNY and CDR2 SVGAGI (reference sequence). V was shortened by 6 bases and J by 2 bases, with 10 bases between the two germline ends. The CDR3 is CASRSPWQETQYF. DNA of the CDR3: TGTGCCAGCAGAAGCCCCTGGCAAGAGACCCAGTACTTC.

The count of this clone is one. The V call is TRBV19, the J call TRBJ1-1, with 11 nucleotides matching TRBD1. The V segment lost 5 bases and the J segment 3 bases; nucleotides outside the gene matches: 8. CDR3 length equals 16 residues. CDR1 is LNHDA and CDR2 is SQIVND in the germline V gene (reference sequence). The CDR3 DNA sequence: TGTGCCAGTAGTGGAGGACAGGGGGCGTATGACACTGAAGCTTTCTTT. It codes for CASSGGQGAYDTEAFF.

This chain connects TRBV24-1 to TRBJ2-3; D is possibly TRBD2 (6 bases). The V and J ends lost 5 bases and 0 bases respectively, with 23 bases between them. The CDR3 consists of 19 residues. The germline gives CDR1 KGHDR, CDR2 SFDVKD. CDR3: CATSGSGGSGKPSTDTQYF. The CDR3 region has the DNA TGTGCCACCAGTGGATCTGGAGGTAGCGGAAAGCCTAGCACAGATACGCAGTATTTT.

V gene TRBV3-1 (or the pseudogene TRBV3-2) combines with J gene TRBJ2-3, with D possibly matching TRBD2 (7 bases). Per germline, CDR1 LGHDT and CDR2 YNNKEL (reference sequence). The CDR3 totals 13 residues. V was clipped by 10 bases and J by 4 bases, with 15 bases between them. CDR3: CATGGLGSDTQYF. The CDR3 DNA reads TGTGCCACCGGGGGGCTTGGCTCAGATACGCAGTATTTT.

The chain has TRBV4-2 and TRBJ2-7; D perhaps matches TRBD1 (5 bases). CDR3 length: 14 residues. Trimming cost V 2 bases and J 4 bases, with 12 bases left between them. The germline CDR1 and CDR2 sequences are LGHNA and YNFKEQ. DNA for the CDR3: TGTGCCAGCAGCCAATACAGGCTTCCATACGAGCAGTACTTC. Amino acids: CASSQYRLPYEQYF.

This chain links TRBV6-5 with TRBJ2-1, with 9 bases matching TRBD1. The CDR3 extends over 16 amino acids. CDR1 and CDR2 (germline): MNHEY, SVGAGI. Trimming cost V 2 bases and J 5 bases; bases outside gene matches: 7. In DNA, the CDR3 is TGTGCCAGCAGTTACGAGACAGGGGGGCTAAACAATGAGCAGTTCTTC. Protein sequence: CASSYETGGLNNEQFF.